Below, 27 T cell receptor beta chains from the same sample are listed, as sequenced in a study of cytomegalovirus exposure and HLA in healthy donors. This PCR relied on a set of 60 Vbeta primers and 13 Jbeta primers. Method: immunoSEQ multiplex PCR; TCRdb's copy keeps in-frame clones and lacks some. There are roughly 180,000 clones in the sample; 75% to 90% occur only once, and roughly 4.5% lies in the top ten. Sequenced: PBMCs. The receptor source for this set is a woman between 50 and 59 years old in good health and CMV-seropositive.

The rearrangement links TRBV12-2 to TRBJ1-2; TRBD1, the D gene given by the table, was not confirmed from the DNA. TRBV12-2 is designated a pseudogene. CDR3 length: 17 residues. DNA of the CDR3: TGTGCAAGTCGCTTAGCTAGGCAGGGGGCTACCAACTATGGCTACACCTTC. Its protein is CASRLARQGATNYGYTF.

The chain combines TRBV5-4 with TRBJ1-1, with TRBD1 matching over 10 bases. V dropped 5 bases and J dropped 2; count of bases not matched to a gene: 12. The length of the CDR3 is 17 residues. Germline CDR1 reads SGHNT; CDR2 reads YYREEE (reference sequence). The chain's CDR3 is CASSSEGGDRGNTEAFF. CDR3 nucleotides: TGTGCCAGCAGTTCAGAGGGGGGGGACAGGGGAAACACTGAAGCTTTCTTT. The entire variable domain, with the rest obtained from reference TRBV5-4 and TRBJ1-1, is as follows: ETGVTQSPTHLIKTRGQQVTLRCSSQSGHNTVSWYQQALGQGPQFIFQYYREEENGRGNFPPRFSGLQFPNYSSELNVNALELDDSALYLCASSSEGGDRGNTEAFFGQGTRLTVV.

The rearrangement joins TRBV5-6 to TRBJ2-1; 9 bases map to TRBD1. J was trimmed by 5 bases and V by 6 bases; bases with no gene match: 12. The CDR3 is 16 residues long. CDR1 SGHDT and CDR2 YYEEEE come from the germline V gene. CDR3 protein: CASTSAGDRVNNEQFF. The CDR3 nucleotides are TGTGCCAGCACCTCTGCCGGGGACAGGGTTAACAATGAGCAGTTCTTC.

The CDR3 loop reads CASSQDRGGSYNSPLHF. CDR3 sequence (DNA): TGCGCCAGCAGCCAAGATCGAGGGGGAAGCTATAATTCACCCCTCCACTTT. This chain connects TRBV4-1 to TRBJ1-6; tentatively, D is TRBD1 (6 bases). This CDR3 has 17 residues. Germline CDR1 is MGHRA and CDR2 is YSYEKL. V lost 0 bases to trimming and J lost 3 bases, with 12 bases between them.

The rearrangement uses TRBV19 and TRBJ2-7; 8 positions agree with TRBD1. Germline trimming cut 6 bases from V and 2 bases from J; bases unmatched to any gene: 12. There are 16 residues in the CDR3. CDR1 is LNHDA, CDR2 SQIVND, per germline (reference sequence). CDR3 loop: CASRPPAGQGPYEQYF. The CDR3 DNA reads as TGTGCCAGTAGGCCACCGGCTGGACAGGGCCCCTACGAGCAGTACTTC.

The chain has TRBV19 and TRBJ1-2, with 9 bases aligning to TRBD1. The V gene's germline CDR1 is LNHDA and CDR2 SQIVND (reference sequence). The CDR3 is 16 residues long. Trimming cost V 5 bases and J 9 bases; bases outside gene matches: 16. CDR3 bases: TGTGCCAGTAGTCCCTATAAATCGGGACAGGGAAGAAGCTACACCTTC. This codes for CASSPYKSGQGRSYTF. The full variable domain, completed using reference TRBV19 and TRBJ1-2, is DGGITQSPKYLFRKEGQNVTLSCEQNLNHDAMYWYRQDPGQGLRLIYYSQIVNDFQKGDIAEGYSVSREKKESFPLTVTSAQKNPTAFYLCASSPYKSGQGRSYTFGSGTRLTVV.

Turning to this clone: Germline is not matched at one junction end, which may reflect a read error. J is TRBJ1-4 and V is TRBV28; D is unclear. Germline CDR1 and CDR2: MDHEN and SYDVKM. The CDR3 extends over 13 amino acids. The CDR3 nucleotides read TGTGCCAGCAGCCCCGGGAGGGCGGAAAAACTGTCTTTT. This gives the protein CASSPGRAEKLSF.

V is TRBV6-5 and J is TRBJ2-2, with 8 bases that match TRBD1. V gave up 6 bases and J gave up 5 bases; unmatched junction bases: 5. In germline, CDR1 is MNHEY, CDR2 SVGAGI. This CDR3 region has 14 residues. Here the CDR3 DNA reads TGTGCCAGCAGAAAGACAGGGGATACCGGGGAGCTGTTTTTT. Translating gives CASRKTGDTGELFF.

The chain combines TRBV28 with TRBJ2-1; a weak D match, TRBD2 (6 bases). V lost 5 bases to trimming and J lost 9 bases, with 35 bases between them. The CDR3 covers 20 residues. The germline CDR1 and CDR2 sequences are MDHEN and SYDVKM. This chain's CDR3 is CASSRGRRGTAGWVRFEQFF. Written as DNA, the CDR3 is TGTGCCAGCAGTCGCGGCCGGAGGGGTACTGCGGGATGGGTACGGTTTGAGCAGTTCTTC.

This sequence joins TRBV28 and TRBJ1-4; D not certain. Germline-derived CDR1 and CDR2 are MDHEN and SYDVKM. This CDR3 is built from 13 residues. V gave up 3 bases and J gave up 10 bases, with 12 bases separating them. CDR3 loop: CASSFGVRPKLFF. The CDR3 region has the DNA TGTGCCAGCAGTTTCGGGGTAAGGCCAAAACTGTTTTTT.

Notes on this clone: Distinct nucleotide sequences in the sample also encode this CDR3. In DNA, the CDR3 is TGCGCCAGCAGCTTAGCCCAGGGCAATTCACCCCTCCACTTT. It yields the protein CASSLAQGNSPLHF. J is TRBJ1-6 and V is TRBV5-1; possibly TRBD1 for D (5 bases). Germline assignment: CDR1 SGHRS and CDR2 YFSETQ. The CDR3 spans 14 residues. The germline V and J ends were trimmed by 2 bases and 7 bases, with 10 bases remaining between them.

V is TRBV28 and J is TRBJ1-1, with a weak D call TRBD1 (5 bases). The CDR3 contains 14 residues. Trimming took off 6 bases at V and 5 bases at J, with 16 bases between the two ends. From germline, CDR1 is MDHEN and CDR2 SYDVKM. The CDR3 DNA reads TGTGCCAGCAGCCCCTCTTGGGAGGGGACTGAAGCTTTCTTT. This codes for CASSPSWEGTEAFF.

This chain uses TRBV10-1 with TRBJ1-1, with 7 bases lining up with TRBD1. CDR3 length: 15 amino acids. Germline CDR1 and CDR2: WNHNN and SYGVQD (reference sequence). With V trimmed by 4 bases and J by 3 bases, 8 bases remained unmatched. The CDR3 protein is CASSAATGWDTEAFF. DNA of the CDR3: TGCGCCAGCAGTGCGGCGACAGGGTGGGACACTGAAGCTTTCTTT.

J is TRBJ1-4 and V is TRBV6-5; D is perhaps TRBD1 (5 bases). V was shortened by 6 bases and J by 5 bases, with 16 bases between the two germline ends. CDR3 length: 15 amino acids. Per germline, CDR1 MNHEY and CDR2 SVGAGI. CDR3 loop: CASRPLGGGNEKLFF. CDR3 DNA sequence: TGTGCCAGCAGACCCCTCGGGGGGGGAAATGAAAAACTGTTTTTT.

This clone came up a few times. The gene calls are TRBV5-4 and TRBJ2-1; 11 nucleotides align to TRBD2. The CDR3 consists of 15 residues. The junction had 5 bases not matched to a gene; V was cut back by 5 bases and J by 4 bases. Per germline, CDR1 SGHNT and CDR2 YYREEE (reference sequence). CDR3 protein: CASRPTSGKYNEQFF. The CDR3 DNA follows: TGTGCCAGCAGACCGACTAGCGGGAAATACAATGAGCAGTTCTTC.

The J gene is TRBJ2-2, the V gene TRBV2, with 8 bases identical to TRBD2. Germline V gene sequence: CDR1 SNHLY, CDR2 FYNNEI. The CDR3 has 15 amino acids. The J segment lost 3 bases and the V segment lost 7 bases, leaving 7 bases of the junction unmatched. The CDR3 here is CASTEQRGYTGELFF. CDR3 bases: TGTGCCAGCACCGAACAGCGGGGGTACACCGGGGAGCTGTTTTTT.

As for this clone: At one of its ends the junction is not consistent with the germline gene, which may arise from a read error. The genes are TRBV7-9 and TRBJ1-1, with D possibly being TRBD1 (5 bases). Germline V gene lookup returns CDR1 SEHNR and CDR2 FQNEAQ (reference sequence). This CDR3 spans 18 amino acids. In nucleotides, the CDR3 is TGTTCCAGCAGCTTAGGGTTTAGGTCCCGGGGGGGGAACACTGAAGCTTTCTTT. This gives the protein CSSSLGFRSRGGNTEAFF.

The chain combines TRBV5-1 with TRBJ2-1, with D maybe TRBD1 (7 bases). This CDR3 has 22 amino acids. Germline V CDR1 and CDR2: SGHRS, YFSETQ. V gave up 5 bases and J gave up 8 bases, with 41 bases separating them. CDR3 sequence: CASRVVRGGDLLMASEVDEQFF. The CDR3, as DNA: TGCGCCAGCAGGGTGGTAAGAGGGGGCGATCTTTTGATGGCTAGCGAGGTGGATGAGCAGTTCTTC. Variable domain in full (rest from reference TRBV5-1 and TRBJ2-1): KAGVTQTPRYLIKTRGQQVTLSCSPISGHRSVSWYQQTPGQGLQFLFEYFSETQRNKGNFPGRFSGRQFSNSRSEMNVSTLELGDSALYLCASRVVRGGDLLMASEVDEQFFGPGTRLTVL.

The chain employs TRBV2 and TRBJ1-6, with 8 positions matching TRBD1. The CDR3 is 13 residues long. Per the germline V gene, CDR1 is SNHLY and CDR2 is FYNNEI. The V and J ends lost 7 bases and 7 bases, in that order; junction bases with no gene match: 3. CDR3 sequence (DNA): TGTGCCAGCAAGGACAGGGACAATTCACCCCTCCACTTT. Its protein is CASKDRDNSPLHF.

In this sample, this clone turned up once. J is TRBJ2-3 and V is TRBV5-1, with a weak D call TRBD2 (6 bases). The CDR3 has 13 residues. Germline V gives CDR1 SGHRS, CDR2 YFSETQ. V was trimmed by 0 bases and J by 6 bases, leaving 8 bases between them. CDR3: CASSLAAGDTQYF. The CDR3 region has the DNA TGCGCCAGCAGCTTGGCCGCGGGGGATACGCAGTATTTT.

This clone turned up a few times. The chain has TRBV4-1 and TRBJ2-6; TRBD1 agrees at 8 bases. V gave up 1 base and J gave up 1 base; unmatched junction bases: 9. The germline CDR1 and CDR2 sequences are MGHRA and YSYEKL. CDR3 length equals 19 residues. The CDR3 sequence: CASSQAKIGQGSGANVLTF. CDR3 nucleotide sequence: TGCGCCAGCAGCCAAGCAAAGATAGGACAGGGATCTGGGGCCAACGTCCTGACTTTC.

This clone was found once. This chain links TRBV6-5 with TRBJ1-2; D is ambiguous. V was shortened by 3 bases and J by 5 bases, with 10 bases between the two germline ends. Germline V gene data show CDR1 as MNHEY and CDR2 as SVGAGI. The length of the CDR3 is 13 residues. The CDR3 DNA reads as TGTGCCAGCAGTTATAATTCCGGTTATGGCTACACCTTC. Its translation is CASSYNSGYGYTF.

This clone showed up just once. The chain uses TRBV19 and TRBJ2-7, with TRBD2 matching 10 bases. The V gene end was trimmed by 3 bases and the J gene end by 6 bases; junction bases not matched to a gene: 5. CDR3 length: 14 residues. Germline CDR1 and CDR2: LNHDA and SQIVND (reference sequence). The CDR3 DNA reads as TGTGCCAGTAGTATGACGCTAGCGGGAGCCGAGCAGTACTTC. It is translated as CASSMTLAGAEQYF.

The rearrangement joins TRBV7-3 to TRBJ1-2, with D maybe TRBD1 (5 bases). V was shortened by 5 bases and J by 4 bases, with 17 bases between the two germline ends. The CDR3 is made up of 15 amino acids. CDR1 is SGHTA, CDR2 FQGTGA, per germline. The CDR3 sequence: CASSQFTRVSYGYTF. CDR3 coding DNA: TGTGCCAGCAGCCAATTTACCAGGGTGTCCTATGGCTACACCTTC.

This clone appeared a single time. CDR3 coding DNA: TGTGCCAGCAGCCAATCTACTGGGGCTAGCGGGGGGCCTAGCACAGATACGCAGTATTTT. It encodes CASSQSTGASGGPSTDTQYF. The J gene is TRBJ2-3, the V gene TRBV4-2; 11 nucleotides match TRBD2. The germline gives CDR1 LGHNA, CDR2 YNFKEQ. Germline trimming cut 2 bases from V and 0 bases from J; bases unmatched to any gene: 13. The CDR3 covers 20 residues.

In nucleotides, the CDR3 is TGTGCCAGCAGCAGGCCCCCCAATGAGCAGTTCTTC. Amino acid sequence: CASSRPPNEQFF. J is TRBJ2-1 and V is TRBV21-1; TRBD1 is the table's D call and was not checked against the DNA. TRBV21-1 is shown as a pseudogene. The CDR3 is 12 residues long.

The chain recombines TRBV9 with TRBJ2-3; tentative D call: TRBD2 (5 bases). The CDR3 consists of 18 residues. The germline V and J ends were trimmed by 1 base and 0 bases, with 18 bases remaining between them. Germline V gives CDR1 SGDLS, CDR2 YYNGEE. The DNA for the CDR3 is TGTGCCAGCAGCGTACTCGGGTCTAGCCTCACTAGCACAGATACGCAGTATTTT. Its protein product is CASSVLGSSLTSTDTQYF.